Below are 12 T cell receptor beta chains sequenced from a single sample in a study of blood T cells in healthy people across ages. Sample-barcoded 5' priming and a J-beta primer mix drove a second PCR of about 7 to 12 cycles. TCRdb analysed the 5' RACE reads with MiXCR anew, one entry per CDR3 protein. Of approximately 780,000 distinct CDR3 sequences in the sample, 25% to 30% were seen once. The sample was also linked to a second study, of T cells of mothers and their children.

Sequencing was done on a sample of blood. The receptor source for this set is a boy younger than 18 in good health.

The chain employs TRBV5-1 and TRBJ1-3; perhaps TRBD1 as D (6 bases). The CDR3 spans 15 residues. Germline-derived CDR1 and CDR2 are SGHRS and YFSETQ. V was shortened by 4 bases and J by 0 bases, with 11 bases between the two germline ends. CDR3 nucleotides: TGCGCCAGCAGCGTGGGACAAGTCTCTGGAAACACCATATATTTT. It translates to CASSVGQVSGNTIYF.

In DNA, the CDR3 is TGTGCCAGCAGCTTAGAGCTCGTCAATGAGCAGTTCTTC. Translation: CASSLELVNEQFF. The chain has TRBV11-2 and TRBJ2-5, with D unresolved. The J call is uncertain, as TRBJ2-1 better fits the DNA end. The CDR3 has 13 amino acids. Germline V gene lookup returns CDR1 SGHAT and CDR2 FQNNGV.

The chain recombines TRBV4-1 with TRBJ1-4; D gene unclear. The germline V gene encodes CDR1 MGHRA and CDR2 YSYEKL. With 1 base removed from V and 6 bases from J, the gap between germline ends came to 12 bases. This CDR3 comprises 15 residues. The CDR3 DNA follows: TGCGCCAGCAGCCAAGCGATGGCGGCAGATGAAAAACTGTTTTTT. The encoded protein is CASSQAMAADEKLFF.

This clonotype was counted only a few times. DNA of the CDR3: TGTGCCACCAGTGATCACTCTCGTGAAGGGGTCTCCTACGAGCAGTACTTC. Amino acid sequence: CATSDHSREGVSYEQYF. The chain has TRBV24-1 and TRBJ2-7, with a possible D match to TRBD1 (5 bases). With 3 bases removed from V and 0 bases from J, the gap between germline ends came to 17 bases. CDR3 length equals 17 residues. Germline CDR1 reads KGHDR; CDR2 reads SFDVKD.

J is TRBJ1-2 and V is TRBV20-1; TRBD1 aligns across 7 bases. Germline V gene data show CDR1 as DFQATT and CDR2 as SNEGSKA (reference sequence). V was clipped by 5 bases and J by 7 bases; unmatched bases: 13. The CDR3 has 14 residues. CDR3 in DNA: TGCAGTGCTGGACACCAGACAGGGTTACGTGGCTACACCTTC. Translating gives CSAGHQTGLRGYTF.

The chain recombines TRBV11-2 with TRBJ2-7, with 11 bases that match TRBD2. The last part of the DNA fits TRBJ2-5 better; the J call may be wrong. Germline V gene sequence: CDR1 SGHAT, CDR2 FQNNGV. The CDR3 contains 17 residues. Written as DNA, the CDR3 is TGTGCCAGCAGCTCAGGCTTTAGCGGGGGGGCCATTGAGACCCAGTACTTC. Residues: CASSSGFSGGAIETQYF.

Here the CDR3 reads CASTTGSGNTEAFF. As DNA, the CDR3 is TGTGCCAGCACCACGGGGTCGGGCAACACTGAAGCTTTCTTT. The J gene is TRBJ1-1, the V gene TRBV13; D gene ambiguous. With 7 bases removed from V and 2 bases from J, the gap between germline ends came to 14 bases. Per germline, CDR1 PRHDT and CDR2 FYEKMQ (reference sequence). The CDR3 spans 14 residues.

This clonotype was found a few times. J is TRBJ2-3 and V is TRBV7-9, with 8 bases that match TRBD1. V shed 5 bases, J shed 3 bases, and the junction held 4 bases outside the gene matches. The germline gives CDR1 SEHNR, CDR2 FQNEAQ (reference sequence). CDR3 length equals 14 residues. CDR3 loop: CASSHDRGTDTQYF. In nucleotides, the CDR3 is TGTGCCAGCAGCCACGACAGGGGTACAGATACGCAGTATTTT.

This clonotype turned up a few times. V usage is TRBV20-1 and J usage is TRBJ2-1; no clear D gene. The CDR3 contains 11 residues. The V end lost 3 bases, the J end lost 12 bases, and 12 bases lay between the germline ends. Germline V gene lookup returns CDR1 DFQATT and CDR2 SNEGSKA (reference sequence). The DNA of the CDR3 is TGCAGTGCTAGGCCGAGCAGACTGCAGTTCTTC. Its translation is CSARPSRLQFF.

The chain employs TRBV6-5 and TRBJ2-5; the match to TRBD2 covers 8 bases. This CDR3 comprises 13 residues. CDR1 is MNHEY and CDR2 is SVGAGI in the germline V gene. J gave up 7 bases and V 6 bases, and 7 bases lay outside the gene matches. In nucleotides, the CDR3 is TGTGCCAGCAGCCGTAGCGGGGCTGGGACCCAGTACTTC. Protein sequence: CASSRSGAGTQYF.

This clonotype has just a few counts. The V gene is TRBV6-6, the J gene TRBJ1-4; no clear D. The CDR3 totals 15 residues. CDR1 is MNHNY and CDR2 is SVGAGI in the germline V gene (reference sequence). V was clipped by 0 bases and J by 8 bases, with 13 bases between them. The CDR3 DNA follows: TGTGCCAGCAGTTACTCGCGGGGTGACACGGAAAAACTGTTTTTT. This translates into CASSYSRGDTEKLFF.

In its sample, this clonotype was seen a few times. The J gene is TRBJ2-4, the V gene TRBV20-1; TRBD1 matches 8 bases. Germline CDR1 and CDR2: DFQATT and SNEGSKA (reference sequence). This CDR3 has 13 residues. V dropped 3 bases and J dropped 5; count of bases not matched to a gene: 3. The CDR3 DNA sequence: TGCAGTGCTAGGGGGACAGGTGAAAACATTCAGTACTTC. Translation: CSARGTGENIQYF.